Listed below are T cell receptor beta chains from one sample, sequenced in a study of blood T cell repertoires in COVID-19. Some clones are missing from TCRdb's copy, which holds only in-frame ones; the method was immunoSEQ multiplex PCR. Among roughly 62,000 clones listed, around 90% were seen once. Sequencing was done on a sample of peripheral blood. These receptors all stem from a human donor with active COVID-19. The donor label of this sample is uncertain. The CDR3 runs from the conserved cysteine through the conserved F or W. The D gene is left open where the match is weak. A row's size may be missing; if present it is once, few, many or a size class.

abundance,d_gene,v_gene,j_gene,CDR3nt,CDR3aa
NA,TRBD1,TRBV5-1,TRBJ1-1,TGCGCCAGCAGCTGGACAGGGGGCACTGAAGCTTTCTTT,CASSWTGGTEAFF
NA,NA,TRBV7-2,TRBJ1-1,TGTGCCAGCAGCTCCCTCAAGAGACAGCAGAACACTGAAGCTTTCTTT,CASSSLKRQQNTEAFF
NA,NA,TRBV5-4,TRBJ1-2,TGTGCCAGCAGCTCTACAGTAACCTATGGCTACACCTTC,CASSSTVTYGYTF
NA,TRBD1,TRBV19,TRBJ2-1,TGTGCCAGTAGTAGGGCGGACAGGGGACGAAATGAGCAGTTCTTC,CASSRADRGRNEQFF
NA,NA,TRBV4-3,TRBJ1-1,TGCGCCAGCAGCCAGATGCGCGACACTGAAGCTTTCTTT,CASSQMRDTEAFF
NA,NA,TRBV7-2,TRBJ1-5,TGTGCCAGCAGCTCGGCACAGGGAATGAGTCAGCCCCAGCATTTT,CASSSAQGMSQPQHF
NA,NA,TRBV28,TRBJ2-7,TGTGCCAGCAGTTTAAACAAGGAGGTTTCCCTCTACGAGCAGTACTTC,CASSLNKEVSLYEQYF
NA,TRBD1,TRBV11-1,TRBJ2-7,TGTGCCAGCAGCCCGTACGGACAGGGTTCTTTCGAGCAGTACTTC,CASSPYGQGSFEQYF
NA,TRBD1,TRBV12-5,TRBJ2-7,TGTGCTAGTGGTTTGGCGCCGGGACAGTGGAGTGGACGCTACGAGCAGTACTTC,CASGLAPGQWSGRYEQYF
NA,NA,TRBV28,TRBJ2-7,TGTGCCACGCAGGGATACGAGCAGTACTTC,CATQGYEQYF
once,TRBD1,TRBV4-3,TRBJ1-2,TGCGCCAGCAGCCAAGATAGACAGGGTCTGGGTGGCTACACCTTC,CASSQDRQGLGGYTF
NA,NA,TRBV4-3,TRBJ1-2,TGCGCCAGCAGCGGACAGAGCCTCTATGGCTACACCTTC,CASSGQSLYGYTF
once,NA,TRBV19,TRBJ2-1,TGTGCCAGTAGTCTACGTCGGGGGACCCCGGGCAATGAGCAGTTCTTC,CASSLRRGTPGNEQFF
NA,TRBD2,TRBV18,TRBJ2-3,TGTGCCAGCTCACCGGGACTAGCGGGTAGCACAGATACGCAGTATTTT,CASSPGLAGSTDTQYF
NA,TRBD2,TRBV7-3,TRBJ2-1,TGTGCCAGCAGCAACTACGGGACTAGCCGCAATGAGCAGTTCTTC,CASSNYGTSRNEQFF
NA,NA,TRBV28,TRBJ2-7,TGTGCCAGCAGTTCTGGGTCGGGAGTACGGTACTTC,CASSSGSGVRYF
few,NA,TRBV5-1,TRBJ2-5,TGCGCCAGCAGCTTCCGGGGCCAAGAGACCCAGTACTTC,CASSFRGQETQYF
NA,NA,TRBV7-9,TRBJ2-5,TGTGCCAGCAGCTTTTCGGCGGAGAACTTTGAGACCCAGTACTTC,CASSFSAENFETQYF
NA,TRBD1,TRBV7-9,TRBJ2-5,TGTGCCAGCAGCTTATTCGGTTGGGGACAGGGCCAAGAGACCCAGTACTTC,CASSLFGWGQGQETQYF
NA,TRBD1,TRBV19,TRBJ2-7,TGTGCCAGCCGCAGACAGGGCACAGCCTACGAGCAGTACTTC,CASRRQGTAYEQYF
NA,NA,TRBV5-8,TRBJ1-2,TGTGCCAGCAGCCAAAGGACAGTGGGTTCGGGAGGCTACACCTTC,CASSQRTVGSGGYTF
once,TRBD1,TRBV11-2,TRBJ2-7,TGTGCCAGCAGCCGCCGGGACAGCTACGAGCAGTACTTC,CASSRRDSYEQYF
NA,TRBD2,TRBV29-1,TRBJ2-1,TGCAGCGGGTTAGCGGGGGGGGACTGGGGTGAGCAGTTCTTC,CSGLAGGDWGEQFF
NA,NA,TRBV15,TRBJ1-5,TGTGCCACCAGCAGAGATTCGGGGTCCCAGCATTTT,CATSRDSGSQHF
NA,TRBD1,TRBV24-1,TRBJ2-3,TGTGCCACCAGTGACTCGACAGGGCACCCAGATACGCAGTATTTT,CATSDSTGHPDTQYF
NA,TRBD2,TRBV11-3,TRBJ2-1,TGTGCCAGCAGCTTCCGTTCAGCGGGGGGAGTTAGGACCTACAATGAGCAGTTCTTC,CASSFRSAGGVRTYNEQFF
once,NA,TRBV12-3/TRBV12-4,TRBJ1-1,TGTGCCAGCAGTTTAATCGACACTGAAGCTTTCTTT,CASSLIDTEAFF
NA,NA,TRBV6-6,TRBJ2-2,TGTGCCGCCCGCGGCCGGGGGAACACCGGGGAGCTGTTTTTT,CAARGRGNTGELFF
NA,NA,TRBV3-1/TRBV3-2,TRBJ2-6,TGTGCCAGCAGCCAAGATTCCAGTGGGGCCAACGTCCTGACTTTC,CASSQDSSGANVLTF
few,NA,TRBV28,TRBJ1-2,TGTGCCAGCAGTCCCCCTTCTACAGGGAACTATGGCTACACCTTC,CASSPPSTGNYGYTF
NA,NA,TRBV19,TRBJ1-1,TGTGCCAGTAGTATGGAAGCAGGGGCGAACACTGAAGCTTTCTTT,CASSMEAGANTEAFF
NA,NA,TRBV11-3,TRBJ2-5,TGTGCCAGCAGCCCCAGGACAGACCAAGAGACCCAGTACTTC,CASSPRTDQETQYF
NA,NA,TRBV12-1,TRBJ1-1,TGTGCCAGCAGCTTCGGACAGGGCCACACTGAAGCTTTCTTT,CASSFGQGHTEAFF
NA,TRBD2,TRBV9,TRBJ2-1,TGTGCCAGCAGCGTAGGAGCGGGGGGAGATGAGCAGTTCTTC,CASSVGAGGDEQFF
NA,NA,TRBV10-3,TRBJ1-1,TGTGCCATCAGCCGTCAACAAGAGAACACTGAAGCTTTCTTT,CAISRQQENTEAFF
NA,TRBD1,TRBV5-6,TRBJ1-1,TGTGCCAGCAGCCCGGGGACAGGGGTGGCTGAAGCTTTCTTT,CASSPGTGVAEAFF
few,TRBD1,TRBV3-1/TRBV3-2,TRBJ2-3,TGTGCCAGCAGCCACGCACAGGGGCCAGATACGCAGTATTTT,CASSHAQGPDTQYF
NA,TRBD1,TRBV4-3,TRBJ2-1,TGCGCCAGCAGCCAGCTAGGGGGCAGCTTTTCTTACAATGAGCAGTTCTTC,CASSQLGGSFSYNEQFF
NA,NA,TRBV6-6,TRBJ2-5,TGTGCCAGCAGTTACTCTGGACAGCAAGAGACCCAGTACTTC,CASSYSGQQETQYF
NA,NA,TRBV7-2,TRBJ2-7,TGTGCCAGCAGCTTAGCCCAGGGGCACGAGCAGTACTTC,CASSLAQGHEQYF
NA,NA,TRBV5-1,TRBJ1-2,TGCGCCAGCAGCGAAACGCCAGGGGTTGGGGGCTACACCTTC,CASSETPGVGGYTF
NA,NA,TRBV5-6,TRBJ2-2,TGTGCCAGCCCCAAGGGAGTCAGGGGCACCGGGGAGCTGTTTTTT,CASPKGVRGTGELFF
NA,NA,TRBV28,TRBJ1-2,TGTGCCAGCAGATCGTACGGACAGACGGGTCGCTACACCTTC,CASRSYGQTGRYTF
NA,NA,TRBV30,TRBJ2-7,TGTGCCTGGAGTGCAGGGGCCCACGAGCAGTACTTC,CAWSAGAHEQYF
NA,NA,TRBV29-1,TRBJ2-2,TGCAGCGTTGAACCTCCCGGGGGGAACACCGGGGAGCTGTTTTTT,CSVEPPGGNTGELFF
NA,NA,TRBV11-2,TRBJ2-7,TGTGCCAGCAGCGCTCCGGGACTTTGGGGCGAGCAGTACTTC,CASSAPGLWGEQYF
once,TRBD2,TRBV7-2,TRBJ2-3,TGTGCCAGCAGCTTAGCGCTGGCGGGAGGAAAGGATACGCAGTATTTT,CASSLALAGGKDTQYF
NA,NA,TRBV4-3,TRBJ1-4,TGCGCCAGCAGCCAAGATGGGGGCGGGTTCGGAAAACTGTTTTTT,CASSQDGGGFGKLFF
NA,TRBD1,TRBV19,TRBJ2-3,TGTGCCAGTAGTACGGGACAGGGGGCCGGAGATACGCAGTATTTT,CASSTGQGAGDTQYF
NA,TRBD1,TRBV7-2,TRBJ1-5,TGTGCCAGCAGCTCACAGGGACAGGAACAGCCCCAGCATTTT,CASSSQGQEQPQHF
NA,TRBD1,TRBV5-1,TRBJ2-5,TGCGCCAGCAGCGGACGACAGGGGGCTGGGGAGACCCAGTACTTC,CASSGRQGAGETQYF
NA,NA,TRBV11-2,TRBJ2-7,TGTGCCAGCAGCACGCGGGACAGTCCATACGAGCAGTACTTC,CASSTRDSPYEQYF
NA,TRBD2,TRBV18,TRBJ2-7,TGTGCCAGCTCACCACTGACTAGCGGGAGCGGCGAGCAGTACTTC,CASSPLTSGSGEQYF
NA,TRBD1,TRBV6-1,TRBJ1-5,TGTGCCAGCAGTGAAACGCTTATAGGGACAGCCAACAATCAGCCCCAGCATTTT,CASSETLIGTANNQPQHF
few,NA,TRBV7-8,TRBJ2-2,TGTGCCAGCAGCTCAAGGACAGCGGCGAACACCGGGGAGCTGTTTTTT,CASSSRTAANTGELFF
NA,NA,TRBV28,TRBJ1-5,TGTGCCAGCAGGGTCCGGGACAACTATCAGCCCCAGCATTTT,CASRVRDNYQPQHF
NA,TRBD1,TRBV28,TRBJ2-4,TGTGCCAGCAGTTTAGTAAATTCGTTAACCGGGACAGGGGGCATTCAGTACTTC,CASSLVNSLTGTGGIQYF